This is a list of T cell receptor beta chains from one sample in a study of blood T cell repertoires in COVID-19. Clones were sequenced by immunoSEQ multiplex PCR, and TCRdb holds only the in-frame ones, with some missing. The sample lists under 450,000 clones; 88% were seen once. Specimen: peripheral blood. The origin of the receptors is a woman in her fifties or sixties with COVID-19, enrolled during active disease. The CDR3 runs from the conserved cysteine through the conserved F or W. A D gene is named only where the DNA matches it firmly. The listing skips clone size in some rows; elsewhere it reads once, few, many or a size class.

NA	TRBD1	TRBV20-1	TRBJ1-1	CSAREGQGAFF	TGCAGTGCTAGAGAGGGACAGGGAGCTTTCTTT
NA	NA	TRBV5-4	TRBJ2-2	CASFSTLGLRNTGELFF	TGTGCCAGCTTTTCAACTTTGGGACTCCGGAACACCGGGGAGCTGTTTTTT
NA	NA	TRBV6-2/TRBV6-3	TRBJ2-7	CASSYGVGGREQYF	TGTGCCAGCAGTTACGGGGTCGGAGGTCGAGAGCAGTACTTC
NA	NA	TRBV7-9	TRBJ1-2	CASSSPTLHNYGYTF	TGTGCCAGCAGCTCACCGACACTCCATAACTATGGCTACACCTTC
NA	NA	TRBV6-1	TRBJ2-3	CASSELGLADTQYF	TGTGCCAGCAGTGAACTCGGTCTGGCAGATACGCAGTATTTT
NA	TRBD1	TRBV19	TRBJ2-7	CASSINGWDSYEQYF	TGTGCCAGTAGTATAAACGGATGGGACAGCTACGAGCAGTACTTC
NA	NA	TRBV27	TRBJ1-2	CASGLTVSVSGYTF	TGTGCCAGCGGACTAACAGTATCGGTCTCGGGCTACACCTTC
NA	NA	TRBV5-4	TRBJ1-2	CASSLGGDSGRLWGYTF	TGTGCCAGCAGCTTGGGGGGGGACTCGGGCCGCCTATGGGGATACACCTTC
NA	NA	TRBV5-1	TRBJ1-2	CASSLDGEQTAYGYTF	TGCGCCAGCAGCTTGGACGGAGAGCAGACGGCTTATGGCTACACCTTC
NA	TRBD2	TRBV24-1	TRBJ2-5	CATSDPSGGARETQYF	TGTGCCACCAGTGATCCCAGCGGGGGGGCTCGAGAGACCCAGTACTTC
NA	NA	TRBV21-1	TRBJ2-4	CASSKAGQGNIQYF	TGTGCCAGCAGCAAAGCGGGACAGGGAAACATTCAGTACTTC
NA	NA	TRBV10-2	TRBJ2-1	CASSEPHLGSDGNEQFF	TGCGCCAGCAGTGAGCCCCACTTGGGGAGTGACGGGAATGAGCAGTTCTTC
NA	NA	TRBV30	TRBJ1-1	CAWSVGAHTEAFF	TGTGCCTGGAGTGTAGGGGCCCACACTGAAGCTTTCTTT
NA	NA	TRBV6-2/TRBV6-3	TRBJ1-1	CASSSRSVGTEAFF	TGTGCCAGCAGCTCGCGCTCGGTCGGCACTGAAGCTTTCTTT
NA	NA	TRBV9	TRBJ2-6	CASTPGISGANVLTF	TGTGCCAGCACACCAGGGATCTCTGGGGCCAACGTCCTGACTTTC
few	TRBD1	TRBV11-2	TRBJ2-7	CASSWGQLYEQYF	TGTGCCAGCAGCTGGGGACAGCTCTACGAGCAGTACTTC
NA	NA	TRBV19	TRBJ1-5	CASSMEGQQPQHF	TGTGCCAGTAGTATGGAGGGTCAGCAGCCCCAGCATTTT
NA	NA	TRBV7-8	TRBJ1-5	CASSFAGFGNQPQHF	TGTGCCAGCAGCTTCGCGGGGTTCGGCAATCAGCCCCAGCATTTT
NA	TRBD1	TRBV2	TRBJ2-1	CASRDRSFSYNEQFF	TGTGCCAGCAGGGACAGGTCCTTTTCCTACAATGAGCAGTTCTTC
few	NA	TRBV10-3	TRBJ2-5	CAISDGSLGETQYF	TGTGCCATCAGTGATGGGAGTCTTGGGGAGACCCAGTACTTC
NA	TRBD1	TRBV6-5	TRBJ1-1	CASSPTGLNTEAFF	TGTGCCAGCAGCCCGACAGGGTTGAACACTGAAGCTTTCTTT
NA	NA	TRBV7-9	TRBJ2-3	CASSWRVNTQYF	TGTGCCAGCAGCTGGAGGGTAAATACGCAGTATTTT
NA	NA	TRBV30	TRBJ2-3	CAWSSGDGTDTQYF	TGTGCCTGGAGTTCGGGGGATGGCACAGATACGCAGTATTTT
NA	TRBD1	TRBV5-4	TRBJ2-3	CASSWGGQGKDTQYF	TGTGCCAGCAGCTGGGGGGGACAGGGAAAAGATACGCAGTATTTT
NA	TRBD1	TRBV6-6	TRBJ1-5	CASTQQGAGQPQHF	TGTGCCAGCACCCAACAGGGGGCAGGTCAGCCCCAGCATTTT
NA	NA	TRBV6-4	TRBJ1-1	CASSPDWGGNTEAFF	TGTGCCAGCAGTCCTGATTGGGGGGGGAACACTGAAGCTTTCTTT
NA	TRBD1	TRBV12-3/TRBV12-4	TRBJ1-1	CASSATGLTEAFF	TGTGCCAGCAGTGCGACAGGGCTCACTGAAGCTTTCTTT
many	NA	TRBV2	TRBJ2-7	CASMVEQDSYEQYF	TGTGCCAGCATGGTGGAACAGGACTCCTACGAGCAGTACTTC
once	NA	TRBV5-1	TRBJ1-5	CASSLDGTRGNQPQHF	TGCGCCAGCAGCTTGGACGGGACAAGGGGGAATCAGCCCCAGCATTTT
NA	TRBD1	TRBV4-2	TRBJ1-1	CASSPPGQDEAFF	TGTGCCAGCAGCCCCCCGGGACAGGATGAAGCTTTCTTT
NA	TRBD2	TRBV4-2	TRBJ2-3	CASSQGLAYTDTQYF	TGTGCCAGCAGCCAAGGACTAGCCTACACAGATACGCAGTATTTT
NA	TRBD1	TRBV27	TRBJ1-1	CASKTGGGEAFF	TGTGCCAGCAAGACAGGGGGCGGAGAAGCTTTCTTT
NA	TRBD1	TRBV5-1	TRBJ2-3	CASSHGTVADTQYF	TGCGCCAGCAGCCATGGGACAGTTGCAGATACGCAGTATTTT
many	TRBD1	TRBV2	TRBJ2-7	CASSFGTVYEQYF	TGTGCCAGCAGTTTCGGGACAGTCTACGAGCAGTACTTC
NA	NA	TRBV29-1	TRBJ2-7	CSVRVSVRQPRPGEQYF	TGCAGCGTTCGAGTATCGGTTAGGCAACCCCGACCGGGGGAGCAGTACTTC
NA	NA	TRBV12-3/TRBV12-4	TRBJ2-1	CASSLQGYSEQFF	TGTGCCAGCAGTTTGCAGGGATACAGTGAGCAGTTCTTC
NA	NA	TRBV2	TRBJ1-3	CARGEGKNTIYF	TGTGCCAGGGGAGAGGGTAAAAACACCATATATTTT
NA	NA	TRBV10-3	TRBJ2-7	CAISVGSYEQYF	TGTGCCATCAGTGTCGGGAGCTACGAGCAGTACTTC
NA	NA	TRBV10-3	TRBJ1-2	CAISESTGEDGYTF	TGTGCCATCAGTGAGTCGACAGGCGAGGATGGCTACACCTTC
NA	TRBD2	TRBV27	TRBJ2-7	CASSLRASGYYEQYF	TGTGCCAGCAGTTTGAGGGCTAGCGGGTACTACGAGCAGTACTTC
many	TRBD1	TRBV7-2	TRBJ1-2	CASSSTRTTGGYGYTF	TGTGCCAGCAGCTCCACCCGCACGACAGGGGGCTATGGCTACACCTTC
NA	NA	TRBV9	TRBJ1-2	CASSIQGHYGYTF	TGTGCCAGCAGCATACAGGGTCACTATGGCTACACCTTC
NA	NA	TRBV27	TRBJ2-2	CASSRRSNTGELFF	TGTGCCAGCAGCCGCCGGTCGAACACCGGGGAGCTGTTTTTT
NA	NA	TRBV6-5	TRBJ2-1	CASIEYNEQFF	TGTGCCAGCATCGAGTACAATGAGCAGTTCTTC
NA	TRBD1	TRBV19	TRBJ2-7	CASSPGTGIPEQYF	TGTGCCAGTAGTCCCGGGACAGGGATTCCCGAGCAGTACTTC
NA	NA	TRBV5-4	TRBJ2-7	CASSLDTSYEQYF	TGTGCCAGCAGCTTGGACACCTCCTACGAGCAGTACTTC
NA	TRBD1	TRBV12-3/TRBV12-4	TRBJ1-1	CASIRGGHTEAFF	TGTGCCAGCATCAGAGGGGGCCACACTGAAGCTTTCTTT
NA	NA	TRBV28	TRBJ2-1	CASSPHLAMGPNEQFF	TGTGCCAGCAGTCCTCACCTAGCGATGGGCCCCAATGAGCAGTTCTTC
once	TRBD2	TRBV27	TRBJ2-1	CASSGQSGAYNEQFF	TGTGCCAGCAGTGGTCAAAGCGGGGCGTACAATGAGCAGTTCTTC
NA	NA	TRBV3-1/TRBV3-2	TRBJ1-1	CASSQSGNSEAFF	TGTGCCAGCAGCCAATCCGGGAACAGTGAAGCTTTCTTT
NA	NA	TRBV12-3/TRBV12-4	TRBJ1-2	CASSQQGAYGYTF	TGTGCCAGCAGTCAACAGGGCGCCTATGGCTACACCTTC
NA	TRBD1	TRBV7-8	TRBJ1-1	CASSPQGEGTEAFF	TGTGCCAGCAGCCCACAGGGGGAAGGGACTGAAGCTTTCTTT
NA	NA	TRBV4-2	TRBJ2-1	CASSLRPTLLAQFGNEQFF	TGTGCCAGCAGCCTGCGTCCGACTTTACTAGCCCAGTTTGGGAATGAGCAGTTCTTC
NA	NA	TRBV18	TRBJ2-3	CASSPLVDSTDTQYF	TGTGCCAGCTCACCACTGGTAGACTCCACAGATACGCAGTATTTT
once	NA	TRBV4-1	TRBJ1-3	CASSQDQASGNTIYF	TGCGCCAGCAGCCAAGATCAGGCCTCTGGAAACACCATATATTTT
NA	NA	TRBV7-3	TRBJ2-2	CASSSSGTGELFF	TGTGCCAGCAGCTCCTCCGGGACCGGGGAGCTGTTTTTT
NA	TRBD1	TRBV30	TRBJ1-2	CAWSGGTVQPNYGYTF	TGTGCCTGGAGCGGCGGGACAGTACAACCCAACTATGGCTACACCTTC
NA	NA	TRBV30	TRBJ1-1	CAWGRGLTEAFF	TGTGCCTGGGGACGAGGGCTGACTGAAGCTTTCTTT
NA	NA	TRBV3-1/TRBV3-2	TRBJ2-1	CASSSSWTVDNEQFF	TGTGCCAGCAGCTCATCCTGGACAGTGGACAATGAGCAGTTCTTC